The table lists the clone carrying this T cell receptor (beta chain) with a few counts. This sample is drawn from a study of PD-L1 blockade in urothelial cancer. Time point noted: pretreatment peripheral blood. The repertoire was sequenced with immunoSEQ multiplex PCR; TCRdb's copy has only in-frame clones and lacks some. The table shows about 87,000 clones, with 80% to 85% occurring only once. In germline, CDR1 is MNHEY, CDR2 SMNVEV (reference sequence). The CDR3 has 12 residues. The ends were cut back, 3 bases at V and 6 bases at J, with 3 bases in the middle. This chain joins TRBV27 and TRBJ1-6, with D unresolved. The material sequenced was PBMCs, taken around atezolizumab (anti-PD-L1) treatment. This receptor was taken from a man aged 60 to 75 with urothelial cancer. The CDR3 loop is CASSFGNSPLHF. DNA for the CDR3: TGTGCCAGCAGTTTCGGTAATTCACCCCTCCACTTT.